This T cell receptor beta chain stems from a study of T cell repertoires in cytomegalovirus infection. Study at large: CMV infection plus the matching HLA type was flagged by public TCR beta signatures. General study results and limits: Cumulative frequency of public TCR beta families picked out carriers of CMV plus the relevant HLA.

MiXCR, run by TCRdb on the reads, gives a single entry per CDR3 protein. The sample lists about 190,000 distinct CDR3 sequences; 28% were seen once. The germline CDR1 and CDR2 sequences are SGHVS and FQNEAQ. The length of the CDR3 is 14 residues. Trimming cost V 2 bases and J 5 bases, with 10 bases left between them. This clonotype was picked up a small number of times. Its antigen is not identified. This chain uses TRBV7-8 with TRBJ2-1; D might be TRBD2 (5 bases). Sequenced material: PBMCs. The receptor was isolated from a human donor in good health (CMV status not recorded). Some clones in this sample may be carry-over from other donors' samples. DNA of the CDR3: TGTGCCAGCAGCTTATTTCCGGAGGACAATGAGCAGTTCTTC. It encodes CASSLFPEDNEQFF.